This passage covers 5 T cell receptor beta chains from one sample sequenced in a study of OX40 agonist ivuxolimab in advanced cancers. The assay was immunoSEQ multiplex PCR, and TCRdb's table has in-frame clones only and misses some. The sample yields over 9,500 clones, approximately 70% seen once. The material sequenced was CD4+ or CD8+ T cells sorted from blood, taken in a trial of the OX40 agonist ivuxolimab. Source of these receptors: an adult with an advanced solid tumor such as melanoma, head and neck, liver or kidney cancer.

This rearrangement joins TRBV7-2 to TRBJ2-1; 7 bases line up with TRBD2. This CDR3 is built from 15 residues. Germline V CDR1 and CDR2: SGHTA, FQGNSA. Trimming removed 10 bases from V and 4 bases from J; junction bases left unmatched: 13. CDR3 in amino acids: CANSQGLGRYNEQFF. The CDR3 coding sequence is TGTGCCAACTCACAAGGACTAGGACGGTACAATGAGCAGTTCTTC.

The rearrangement joins TRBV11-2 to TRBJ2-3, with 8 bases identical to TRBD2. Germline CDR1 reads SGHAT; CDR2 reads FQNNGV. The CDR3 is 14 amino acids. Losses at the gene ends were 3 bases for V and 6 bases for J; bases not matched to a gene: 5. The CDR3 bases are TGTGCCAGCAGCTTGGGGACTAGTCTCGATACGCAGTATTTT. Translated: CASSLGTSLDTQYF.

This clone was detected only a few times. This chain connects TRBV28 to TRBJ2-7, with 14 nucleotides matching TRBD2. The CDR3 extends over 18 amino acids. With V trimmed by 5 bases and J by 1 base, 10 bases remained unmatched. Germline-derived CDR1 and CDR2 are MDHEN and SYDVKM. CDR3 coding DNA: TGTGCCAGCAGTCCCCAAAGACTAGCGGGAGGGGGGTCCTACGAGCAGTACTTC. This gives the protein CASSPQRLAGGGSYEQYF.

CDR3 nucleotide sequence: TGTGCCAGTGCAGGGAACACCTACGAGCAGTACTTC. Protein sequence: CASAGNTYEQYF. The chain couples TRBV27 to TRBJ2-7, with D possibly TRBD1 on 5 matching bases. The CDR3 spans 12 residues. Trimming removed 9 bases from V and 2 bases from J, with 11 bases in between. In germline, CDR1 is MNHEY, CDR2 SMNVEV (reference sequence).

The chain carries TRBV7-9 and TRBJ2-7; possible D gene TRBD1, 6 bases. The CDR3 consists of 14 residues. Germline V gene data show CDR1 as SEHNR and CDR2 as FQNEAQ (reference sequence). Trimming took 5 bases from V and 3 from J, leaving 14 bases between them. CDR3 nucleotides: TGTGCCAGCAGCGGGGGCAGGGGAAACTACGAGCAGTACTTC. As protein: CASSGGRGNYEQYF.